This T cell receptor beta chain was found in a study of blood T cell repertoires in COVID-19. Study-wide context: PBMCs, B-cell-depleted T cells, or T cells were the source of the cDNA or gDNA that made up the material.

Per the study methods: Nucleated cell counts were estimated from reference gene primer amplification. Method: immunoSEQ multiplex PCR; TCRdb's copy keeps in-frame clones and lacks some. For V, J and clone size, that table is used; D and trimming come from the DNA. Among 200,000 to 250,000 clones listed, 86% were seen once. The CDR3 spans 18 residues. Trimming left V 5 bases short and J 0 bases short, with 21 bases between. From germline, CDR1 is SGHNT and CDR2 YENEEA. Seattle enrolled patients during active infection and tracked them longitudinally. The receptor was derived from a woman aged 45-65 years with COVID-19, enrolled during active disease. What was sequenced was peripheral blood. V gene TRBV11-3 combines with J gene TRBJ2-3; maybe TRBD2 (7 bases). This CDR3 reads CASSPHPGAGASTDTQYF. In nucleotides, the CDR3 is TGTGCCAGCAGCCCACATCCGGGCGCGGGGGCCAGCACAGATACGCAGTATTTT.